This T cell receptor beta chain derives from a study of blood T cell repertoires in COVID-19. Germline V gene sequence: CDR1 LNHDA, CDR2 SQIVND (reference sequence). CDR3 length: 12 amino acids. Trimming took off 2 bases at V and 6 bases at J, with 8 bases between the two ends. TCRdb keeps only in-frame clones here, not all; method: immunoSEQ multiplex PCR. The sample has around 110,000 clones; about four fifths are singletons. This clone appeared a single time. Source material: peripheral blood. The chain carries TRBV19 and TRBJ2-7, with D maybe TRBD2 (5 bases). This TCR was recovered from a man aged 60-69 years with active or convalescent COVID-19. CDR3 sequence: CASSIRAGEQYF. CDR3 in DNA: TGTGCCAGTAGTATACGGGCGGGCGAGCAGTACTTC.